The present T cell receptor beta chain was sequenced within a study of shared clonotypes between healthy human individuals. The assay was immunoSEQ multiplex PCR, and TCRdb's table has in-frame clones only and misses some. The sample consists of 2 million to 2.5 million clones, over 85% of them appearing once. This CDR3 has 14 residues. The junction had 5 bases not matched to a gene; V was cut back by 3 bases and J by 7 bases. The germline V gene encodes CDR1 SGHRS and CDR2 YFSETQ. The source material was naive CD4+ T cells sorted from blood. Noted subset: CD45RA+ positively selected. The sequence came from a man in his late teens or twenties in good health. The genes are TRBV5-1 and TRBJ2-1; 9 bases are a match to TRBD2. The CDR3 sequence is CASSSQRGANEQFF. In DNA, the CDR3 is TGCGCCAGCAGCTCCCAGCGGGGGGCGAATGAGCAGTTCTTC.